What follows is one TCR beta chain and its context. The target antigen is unknown. This sample was taken from a study of early T cells in non-severe SARS-CoV-2 infection. Study-wide background: Whole-blood bulk RNA, unsorted, was sequenced, and chains were unpaired. Study observations and caveats: There was a bias toward anti-spike CD8 responses in VDJdb matching, which missed private and CD4 specificities.

Trimming removed 4 bases at V and 4 bases at J, with 10 bases between. This CDR3 comprises 12 residues. Germline V CDR1 and CDR2: SQVTM, ANQGSEA. Molecules of cDNA were individually given unique molecular identifiers that were attached to them. TCRdb reprocessed the 5' RACE reads via MiXCR and lists one record per CDR3 protein. The data hold about 97,000 distinct CDR3 sequences, with roughly 13% observed a single time. The source of this sequence is an adult who was a healthcare worker with PCR-confirmed SARS-CoV-2 infection or an uninfected control (not recorded which). Material: whole blood. The chain joins TRBV29-1 to TRBJ2-5, with D unclear. CDR3 coding DNA: TGCAGCGTTGTATGGTACCGAGAGACCCAGTACTTC. This gives the protein CSVVWYRETQYF.